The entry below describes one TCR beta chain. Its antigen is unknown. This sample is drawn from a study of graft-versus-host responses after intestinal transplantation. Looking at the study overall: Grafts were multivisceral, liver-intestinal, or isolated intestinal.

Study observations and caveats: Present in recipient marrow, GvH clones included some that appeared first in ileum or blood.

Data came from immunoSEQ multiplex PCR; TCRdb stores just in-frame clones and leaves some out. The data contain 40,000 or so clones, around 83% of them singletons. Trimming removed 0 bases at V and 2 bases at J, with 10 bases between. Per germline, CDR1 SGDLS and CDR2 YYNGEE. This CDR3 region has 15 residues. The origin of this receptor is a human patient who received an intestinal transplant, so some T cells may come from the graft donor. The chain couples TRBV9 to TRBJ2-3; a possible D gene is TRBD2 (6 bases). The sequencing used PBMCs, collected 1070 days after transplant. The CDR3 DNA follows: TGTGCCAGCAGCGTAGTCGGGAGTGCCACAGATACGCAGTATTTT. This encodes CASSVVGSATDTQYF.